A single sample is the source of the 18 T cell receptor beta chains below, sequenced in a study of OX40 agonist ivuxolimab in advanced cancers. Libraries came from the immunoSEQ multiplex PCR assay. The immuneACCESS repertoire file appears here via TCRdb, limited to in-frame rearrangements. These files lack a portion of the clones; in checked studies, under half of the deficit traces to unresolved V genes, and the cause of the others is not known. The sample table records 60,000 to 80,000 clones; roughly 88% of these occur just once. The ten biggest clones cover 1.1% of the sample. The sample was CD4+ or CD8+ T cells sorted from blood, taken in a trial of the OX40 agonist ivuxolimab. The receptors stem from an adult with an advanced solid tumor such as melanoma, head and neck, liver or kidney cancer.

The V and J genes are TRBV15 and TRBJ1-5, with TRBD1 as a possible D gene (5 bases). Trimming left V 0 bases short and J 7 bases short, with 13 bases between. Germline-derived CDR1 and CDR2 are LNHNV and YYDKDF (reference sequence). The CDR3 sequence is 15 residues long. The CDR3 region is CATSRDAGHGQPQHF. CDR3 nucleotide sequence: TGTGCCACCAGCAGAGATGCAGGGCATGGGCAGCCCCAGCATTTT.

The V and J genes are TRBV7-3 and TRBJ1-1, with 8 bases matching TRBD1. The CDR3 consists of 13 residues. Per germline, CDR1 SGHTA and CDR2 FQGTGA. V lost 4 bases and J lost 10; bases outside the gene matches: 8. CDR3 DNA: TGTGCCAGCAGCTCCGGACAGGGTGCGAGAGCTTTCTTT. The encoded protein is CASSSGQGARAFF. The variable domain in full, with the rest retrieved from reference TRBV7-3 and TRBJ1-1, is GAGVSQTPSNKVTEKGKYVELRCDPISGHTALYWYRQSLGQGPEFLIYFQGTGAADDSGLPNDRFFAVRPEGSVSTLKIQRTERGDSAVYLCASSSGQGARAFFGQGTRLTVV.

The V and J genes are TRBV7-3 and TRBJ1-5, with 7 bases lining up with TRBD1. CDR3 length equals 15 residues. The junction had 9 bases not matched to a gene; V was cut back by 4 bases and J by 6 bases. CDR1 is SGHTA and CDR2 is FQGTGA in the germline V gene. CDR3 nucleotide sequence: TGTGCCAGCAGCTCCTCAGGGGGGTTGGGTCAGCCCCAGCATTTT. This gives the protein CASSSSGGLGQPQHF.

This chain connects TRBV19 to TRBJ2-7; 9 nucleotides agree with TRBD1. Germline CDR1 reads LNHDA; CDR2 reads SQIVND (reference sequence). The ends lost 4 bases at V and 5 bases at J; junction bases unmatched: 12. The CDR3 spans 16 residues. DNA for the CDR3: TGTGCCAGTAGTAAAACAGGGGGCGAGTTCAGCAACGAGCAGTACTTC. Translated: CASSKTGGEFSNEQYF.

The chain joins TRBV7-2 to TRBJ2-3; D ambiguous. Trimming left V 5 bases short and J 0 bases short, with 9 bases between. Germline assignment: CDR1 SGHTA and CDR2 FQGNSA. The CDR3 is 14 residues long. The chain's CDR3 is CASSPSTSTDTQYF. CDR3 nucleotides: TGTGCCAGCAGCCCCAGCACTAGCACAGATACGCAGTATTTT. Supplemented by reference TRBV7-2 and TRBJ2-3, the full variable domain reads GAGVSQSPSNKVTEKGKDVELRCDPISGHTALYWYRQSLGQGLEFLIYFQGNSAPDKSGLPSDRFSAERTGGSVSTLTIQRTQQEDSAVYLCASSPSTSTDTQYFGPGTRLTVL.

The chain combines TRBV5-1 with TRBJ1-2, with no clear D. V was trimmed by 0 bases and J by 4 bases, leaving 13 bases between them. The CDR3 totals 15 residues. From germline, CDR1 is SGHRS and CDR2 YFSETQ. The CDR3 DNA is TGCGCCAGCAGCTTGGGCGGAGACGTAGTCTATGGCTACACCTTC. It codes for CASSLGGDVVYGYTF.

This chain joins TRBV7-9 and TRBJ2-6, with D uncertain. Germline CDR1 and CDR2: SEHNR and FQNEAQ (reference sequence). The CDR3 loop spans 13 amino acids. Trimming took 8 bases from V and 0 from J, leaving 5 bases between them. DNA for the CDR3: TGTGCCAGCTCCGCCTCTGGGGCCAACGTCCTGACTTTC. This sequence encodes CASSASGANVLTF.

V gene TRBV11-2 combines with J gene TRBJ1-1; TRBD1 aligns across 8 bases. CDR1 is SGHAT and CDR2 is FQNNGV in the germline V gene. Trimming cost V 6 bases and J 10 bases; bases outside gene matches: 13. This CDR3 contains 14 residues. In DNA form, the CDR3 reads TGTGCCAGCAGTCCAACAGGGACAGGAGTCCTAGCTTTCTTT. This translates into CASSPTGTGVLAFF.

This chain joins TRBV7-2 and TRBJ1-3; D remains unclear. V was shortened by 3 bases and J by 0 bases, with 3 bases between the two germline ends. Germline values: CDR1 SGHTA, CDR2 FQGNSA. The CDR3 runs 13 residues. The CDR3 DNA reads as TGTGCCAGCAGCTTTGACTCTGGAAACACCATATATTTT. It translates to CASSFDSGNTIYF.

V gene TRBV5-6 combines with J gene TRBJ2-2; D might be TRBD2 (5 bases). The CDR3 is 15 amino acids. Germline V lookup: CDR1 SGHDT, CDR2 YYEEEE. With 4 bases removed from V and 6 bases from J, the gap between germline ends came to 16 bases. The CDR3 DNA reads TGTGCCAGCAGCCTCCAGCGGACCCAGGCCGGGGAGCTGTTTTTT. As protein: CASSLQRTQAGELFF.

The chain joins TRBV4-2 to TRBJ2-5, with D unresolved. The better agreement between TRBJ2-7 and the DNA end casts doubt on the J call. The germline V gene encodes CDR1 LGHNA and CDR2 YNFKEQ. The CDR3 totals 14 residues. CDR3 sequence reads: CASSQGLSAIEQYF. CDR3 bases: TGTGCCAGCAGCCAAGGGTTATCGGCGATCGAGCAGTACTTC.

A few counts support this clone. The rearrangement uses TRBV2 and TRBJ2-2; the D gene is possibly TRBD2 (5 bases). Germline lookup yields CDR1 SNHLY and CDR2 FYNNEI. V lost 4 bases, J lost 1 base, and 13 bases lay in between. This CDR3 has 16 amino acids. The DNA of the CDR3 is TGTGCCAGCAGTGCCGAGGGATTGAAGAACACCGGGGAGCTGTTTTTT. Translated, it gives CASSAEGLKNTGELFF. Using reference TRBV2 and TRBJ2-2 for the parts outside the CDR3, the full variable domain is EPEVTQTPSHQVTQMGQEVILRCVPISNHLYFYWYRQILGQKVEFLVSFYNNEISEKSEIFDDQFSVERPDGSNFTLKIRSTKLEDSAMYFCASSAEGLKNTGELFFGEGSRLTVL.

The chain joins TRBV6-6 to TRBJ2-1; D gene uncertain. The germline CDR1 and CDR2 sequences are MNHNY and SVGAGI (reference sequence). Deletions cut 2 bases from V and 7 bases from J, with 6 bases between. This CDR3 has 12 amino acids. CDR3 coding DNA: TGTGCCAGCAGTTACGCTGGGAATGAGCAGTTCTTC. Translation: CASSYAGNEQFF.

V is TRBV4-3 and J is TRBJ2-2, with D perhaps matching TRBD1 (6 bases). V lost 1 base and J 4 bases, leaving 10 bases between the germline ends. The CDR3 is made up of 15 amino acids. Germline CDR1 is LGHNA and CDR2 is YSLEER. CDR3 protein: CASSQADRSTGELFF. CDR3 DNA sequence: TGCGCCAGCAGCCAAGCTGACAGGAGCACCGGGGAGCTGTTTTTT.

The chain carries TRBV11-3 and TRBJ2-3, with 11 bases lining up with TRBD2. J gave up 5 bases and V 3 bases, and 10 bases lay outside the gene matches. The CDR3 contains 17 residues. The germline V gene has CDR1 SGHNT and CDR2 YENEEA. The CDR3 sequence: CASSFLSSGGRGDTQYF. DNA of the CDR3: TGTGCCAGCAGCTTCCTGTCTAGCGGGGGGCGTGGAGATACGCAGTATTTT.

The gene calls are TRBV7-2 and TRBJ2-1; a possible D gene is TRBD2 (7 bases). CDR3 length equals 14 residues. CDR1 is SGHTA and CDR2 is FQGNSA in the germline V gene. V lost 3 bases, J lost 8 bases, and 14 bases lay in between. CDR3 loop: CASSLGGAGYEQFF. Here the CDR3 DNA reads TGTGCCAGCAGCTTGGGGGGGGCTGGTTATGAGCAGTTCTTC. Combining the CDR3 with reference TRBV7-2 and TRBJ2-1 gives the whole variable domain GAGVSQSPSNKVTEKGKDVELRCDPISGHTALYWYRQSLGQGLEFLIYFQGNSAPDKSGLPSDRFSAERTGGSVSTLTIQRTQQEDSAVYLCASSLGGAGYEQFFGPGTRLTVL.

V gene TRBV11-1 combines with J gene TRBJ2-3; D uncertain. The CDR3 is made up of 13 amino acids. Trimming removed 11 bases at V and 6 bases at J, with 18 bases between. Germline assignment: CDR1 SGHAT and CDR2 FQDESV (reference sequence). The CDR3 coding sequence is TGTGCCTGCCAGCCCAGCCGGCACGATACGCAGTATTTT. Translating gives CACQPSRHDTQYF.

This clone was detected once. The chain combines TRBV6-5 with TRBJ2-2; possible D gene TRBD2, 5 bases. The CDR3 has 15 residues. Deletions cut 7 bases from V and 0 bases from J, with 12 bases between. The V gene's germline CDR1 is MNHEY and CDR2 SVGAGI. The CDR3 DNA is TGTGCCAGCAAATGGGGAGCCCCGAACACCGGGGAGCTGTTTTTT. Translation gives CASKWGAPNTGELFF.